Listed below are T cell receptor beta chains from one sample, sequenced in a study of blood T cell repertoires in COVID-19. This table comes from immunoSEQ multiplex PCR, and its TCRdb copy is limited to in-frame clones, with some not included. The top ten hold around 2.6% of the sample, which has 300,000 to 400,000 clones, around nine tenths seen once. The sequencing input was PBMCs or T cells enriched from blood (not recorded which). The source of these receptors is a man in his sixties who had recovered from COVID-19. The CDR3 runs from the conserved cysteine through the conserved F or W. A D gene is named only where the DNA matches it firmly. Rows give clone size only sometimes, using once, few, many, or a class for an expanded clone.

J gene,clone size,V gene,D gene,CDR3 protein,CDR3 DNA
TRBJ2-7,.,TRBV5-4,TRBD2,CASSSGTNPNYEQYF,TGTGCCAGCAGCTCAGGGACTAACCCCAACTACGAGCAGTACTTC
TRBJ2-1,.,TRBV19,.,CASKQWSPTGAYNEQFF,TGTGCCAGTAAGCAGTGGTCCCCGACGGGAGCGTACAATGAGCAGTTCTTC
TRBJ1-6,.,TRBV24-1,.,CATAREVARSPLHF,TGTGCCACTGCTCGGGAGGTTGCTCGTTCACCCCTCCACTTT
TRBJ2-7,.,TRBV28,.,CASSHQGRNSYEQYF,TGTGCCAGCAGTCACCAGGGCCGTAACTCCTACGAGCAGTACTTC
TRBJ1-2,few,TRBV20-1,.,CSAREVAGYTF,TGCAGTGCTAGAGAGGTGGCTGGCTACACCTTC
TRBJ2-1,.,TRBV5-6,.,CASSLVIAVQRDEQFF,TGTGCCAGCAGCTTAGTCATAGCGGTACAAAGGGATGAGCAGTTCTTC
TRBJ2-7,few,TRBV5-1,TRBD2,CASSLDLAGNGEQYF,TGCGCCAGCAGCTTGGATCTAGCGGGAAATGGCGAGCAGTACTTC
TRBJ1-2,.,TRBV9,.,CASSVVTVGGDGYTF,TGTGCCAGCAGCGTAGTGACCGTCGGGGGAGATGGCTACACCTTC
TRBJ1-5,.,TRBV4-2,.,CASSPGEGVQPQHF,TGTGCCAGCAGCCCCGGCGAGGGGGTCCAGCCCCAGCATTTT
TRBJ2-3,.,TRBV7-6,.,CASSSTPIGTPPSTQYF,TGTGCCAGCAGCTCCACACCGATCGGGACTCCCCCGTCTACGCAGTATTTT
TRBJ2-7,.,TRBV6-6,TRBD2,CASSLTSGLTYEQYF,TGTGCCAGCAGCCTGACTAGCGGGCTTACCTACGAGCAGTACTTC
TRBJ1-1,.,TRBV12-3/TRBV12-4,TRBD1,CASSSTGLLPAFF,TGTGCCAGCAGTTCGACAGGGCTCCTTCCAGCTTTCTTT
TRBJ2-3,.,TRBV27,TRBD2,CASRASGGQLYTQYF,TGTGCCAGCAGGGCTAGCGGGGGGCAATTGTATACGCAGTATTTT
TRBJ1-1,.,TRBV30,.,CAWSTSHTEAFF,TGTGCCTGGAGCACATCCCACACTGAAGCTTTCTTT
TRBJ2-7,.,TRBV7-2,.,CASSLAGSGSHEQYF,TGTGCCAGCAGCTTAGCCGGATCAGGGTCCCACGAGCAGTACTTC
TRBJ2-5,.,TRBV3-1/TRBV3-2,TRBD2,CASSQATGGQYF,TGTGCCAGCAGCCAAGCTACGGGGGGCCAGTACTTC
TRBJ2-3,once,TRBV18,.,CASSPPARQDTQYF,TGTGCCAGCTCACCACCGGCGAGGCAAGATACGCAGTATTTT
TRBJ1-2,.,TRBV4-3,.,CASSQDLGAATNYGYTF,TGCGCCAGCAGCCAAGATCTGGGGGCGGCCACTAACTATGGCTACACCTTC
TRBJ2-1,.,TRBV27,TRBD1,CASASTVDRGLLGEQFF,TGTGCCAGCGCCTCGACCGTGGACAGGGGGCTGCTTGGTGAGCAGTTCTTC
TRBJ1-6,.,TRBV6-5,TRBD1,CASRLDRVSPLHF,TGTGCCAGCAGACTGGACAGGGTTTCACCCCTCCACTTT
TRBJ2-1,.,TRBV9,TRBD2,CASSPTSGGIYNEQFF,TGTGCCAGCAGCCCGACTAGCGGGGGGATCTACAATGAGCAGTTCTTC
TRBJ1-4,.,TRBV2,TRBD1,CASRETTGFLGKLFF,TGTGCCAGCAGGGAAACGACAGGGTTTCTCGGAAAACTGTTTTTT
TRBJ2-1,once,TRBV4-2,TRBD2,CASSQGAGGDKSYNEQFF,TGTGCCAGCAGCCAAGGCGCGGGAGGGGATAAATCCTACAATGAGCAGTTCTTC
TRBJ2-5,.,TRBV25-1,TRBD1,CASSEGTGRQETQYF,TGTGCCAGCAGTGAAGGGACAGGGCGTCAAGAGACCCAGTACTTC
TRBJ2-1,.,TRBV15,TRBD2,CATSRAGTSGGNEQFF,TGTGCCACCAGCAGAGCAGGGACTAGCGGGGGCAATGAGCAGTTCTTC
TRBJ2-5,.,TRBV5-1,TRBD2,CARTPARRESRSETQYF,TGCGCCCGCACCCCTGCGAGGCGGGAGTCTCGGTCAGAGACCCAGTACTTC
TRBJ1-5,.,TRBV27,.,CASSLSRGNQPQHF,TGTGCCAGCAGTTTATCCCGAGGTAATCAGCCCCAGCATTTT
TRBJ1-2,.,TRBV4-2,.,CASSQDNREAYGYTF,TGTGCCAGCAGCCAAGATAACAGGGAAGCCTATGGCTACACCTTC
TRBJ1-5,once,TRBV7-9,TRBD1,CASSLAAGTGVNNQPQHF,TGTGCCAGCAGCTTAGCGGCCGGGACAGGGGTCAACAATCAGCCCCAGCATTTT
TRBJ2-7,once,TRBV3-1/TRBV3-2,.,CASSQGFQVGEQYF,TGTGCCAGCAGCCAAGGGTTCCAAGTCGGCGAGCAGTACTTC
TRBJ1-2,.,TRBV7-9,.,CASSRHPLEGYTF,TGTGCCAGCAGCCGACATCCTTTGGAAGGCTACACCTTC
TRBJ2-5,.,TRBV9,TRBD2,CASSPLGTSGETQYF,TGTGCCAGCAGCCCCCTCGGGACTAGTGGGGAGACCCAGTACTTC
TRBJ1-2,.,TRBV7-2,TRBD1,CASSLAAGQNYGYTF,TGTGCCAGCAGCTTGGCGGCGGGACAGAACTATGGCTACACCTTC
TRBJ1-1,.,TRBV5-1,.,CASSRGGTEAFF,TGCGCCAGCAGCAGGGGGGGCACTGAAGCTTTCTTT
TRBJ2-2,.,TRBV6-2/TRBV6-3,.,CASSYVGGRKTGELFF,TGTGCCAGCAGTTACGTCGGGGGACGAAAGACCGGGGAGCTGTTTTTT
TRBJ1-4,.,TRBV4-2,.,CASRRYRSTNEKLFF,TGTGCCAGCAGGCGATACAGATCAACTAATGAAAAACTGTTTTTT
TRBJ2-1,.,TRBV9,.,CASSVASTRSQSEQFF,TGTGCCAGCAGCGTAGCTTCCACGCGGTCCCAGTCTGAGCAGTTCTTC
TRBJ2-2,.,TRBV7-6,.,CASSLLLERYRDTGELFF,TGTGCCAGCAGCTTACTTCTGGAACGGTACAGGGACACCGGGGAGCTGTTTTTT
TRBJ2-2,.,TRBV7-2,TRBD1,CASSARQGSVGELFF,TGTGCCAGCAGCGCCCGACAGGGATCGGTCGGGGAGCTGTTTTTT
TRBJ1-3,.,TRBV9,.,CASHGDGNTIYF,TGTGCCAGTCACGGGGATGGAAACACCATATATTTT
TRBJ2-1,.,TRBV27,.,CASSSVLRTEQFF,TGTGCCAGCAGTTCGGTACTCCGCACTGAGCAGTTCTTC
TRBJ2-3,.,TRBV30,.,CAWSVMAGYTDTQYF,TGTGCCTGGAGTGTAATGGCAGGATACACAGATACGCAGTATTTT
TRBJ2-7,once,TRBV5-1,TRBD1,CASSPPGTGYEQYF,TGCGCCAGCAGTCCCCCAGGGACAGGGTACGAGCAGTACTTC
TRBJ1-1,.,TRBV7-2,.,CASSSRQKGNTEAFF,TGTGCCAGCAGCTCCCGACAGAAAGGAAACACTGAAGCTTTCTTT
TRBJ1-2,.,TRBV11-1,.,CASSFGQIYGYTF,TGTGCCAGCAGCTTTGGACAGATCTATGGCTACACCTTC
TRBJ1-5,.,TRBV2,TRBD1,CASRGVPGTGGRPQHF,TGTGCCAGCAGGGGGGTTCCTGGGACAGGGGGCCGGCCCCAGCATTTT
TRBJ2-7,.,TRBV6-2/TRBV6-3,.,CASSYTVSHEQYF,TGTGCCAGCAGTTACACGGTTTCCCACGAGCAGTACTTC
TRBJ1-1,.,TRBV7-9,.,CASSPSGANTEAFF,TGTGCCAGCAGCCCTTCCGGAGCGAACACTGAAGCTTTCTTT
TRBJ2-7,.,TRBV11-3,TRBD2,CASSSRTSSVSSYEQYF,TGTGCCAGCAGCTCCAGGACTAGCTCCGTGAGTTCCTACGAGCAGTACTTC
TRBJ2-1,.,TRBV11-3,TRBD2,CASSSGLAGDEQFF,TGTGCCAGCAGCTCGGGACTAGCGGGAGATGAGCAGTTCTTC
TRBJ1-1,.,TRBV3-1/TRBV3-2,.,CASRMGGAGAEAFF,TGTGCCAGCAGGATGGGAGGGGCTGGCGCTGAAGCTTTCTTT
TRBJ2-1,.,TRBV3-1/TRBV3-2,TRBD2,CASSGRLAGDNEQFF,TGTGCCAGCAGCGGTCGACTAGCGGGAGACAATGAGCAGTTCTTC
TRBJ2-5,.,TRBV18,TRBD2,CASSPSGLGLETQYF,TGTGCCAGCTCACCATCCGGACTAGGTCTGGAGACCCAGTACTTC
TRBJ2-1,.,TRBV19,TRBD2,CASSIDRLAGLNEQFF,TGTGCCAGTAGTATAGATCGGCTAGCGGGGCTCAATGAGCAGTTCTTC
TRBJ1-4,.,TRBV2,.,CASSEQGIVNEKLFF,TGTGCCAGCAGTGAACAGGGAATAGTGAATGAAAAACTGTTTTTT
TRBJ1-2,.,TRBV7-2,TRBD1,CASSLGSGTGYGYTF,TGTGCCAGCAGCTTAGGGTCAGGGACAGGCTATGGCTACACCTTC